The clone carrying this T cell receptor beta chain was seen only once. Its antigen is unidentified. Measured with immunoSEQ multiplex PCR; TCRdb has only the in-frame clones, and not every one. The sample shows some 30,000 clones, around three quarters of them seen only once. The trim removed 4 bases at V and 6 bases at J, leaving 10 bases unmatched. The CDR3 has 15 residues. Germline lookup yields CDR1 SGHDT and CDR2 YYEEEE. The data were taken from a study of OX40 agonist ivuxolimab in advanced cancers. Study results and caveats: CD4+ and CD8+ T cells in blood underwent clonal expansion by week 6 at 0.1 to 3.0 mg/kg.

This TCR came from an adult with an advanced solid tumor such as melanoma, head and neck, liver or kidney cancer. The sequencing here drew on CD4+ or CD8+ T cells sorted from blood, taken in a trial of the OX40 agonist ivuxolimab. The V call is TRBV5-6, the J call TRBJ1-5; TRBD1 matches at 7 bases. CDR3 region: CASSIQTGVGQPQHF. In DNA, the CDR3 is TGTGCCAGCAGCATCCAAACAGGGGTTGGTCAGCCCCAGCATTTT.